The following is a TCR beta chain sequence with its context. The antigen it recognizes is unknown. Base qualities were left out, and no much larger clone turns up one base away. The data are from a study of CD8 T cells in ankylosing spondylitis (dated 2017 in TCRdb). Describing the broader study: To find TCR variants linked to disease, the study profiled T cell receptor beta repertoires in ankylosing spondylitis patients and healthy donors. The full study cohort was made up of about two dozen ankylosing spondylitis patients and approximately 100 healthy donors. Peripheral blood samples were taken, and synovial fluid was additionally collected from ankylosing spondylitis patients. Overall results and qualifications from the work: The disease-linked clones were reported as significantly enriched in matched synovial fluid samples from ankylosing spondylitis patients. Some TCR beta motif variants had previously been reported in synovial fluid and blood of reactive arthritis patients, which suggested common disease-initiation mechanisms. Blood from ankylosing spondylitis patients appeared to be characterized by a TCR beta motif made up of under ten highly homologous amino acid variants. The disease-linked clones had a CD8+ phenotype and were found at relatively low frequencies in peripheral blood.

The sequencer was an Illumina HiSeq 2500. TCR beta libraries were prepared by quantitative 5'-RACE with molecular barcodes. The paper's processing steps were these. To identify disease-linked TCR variants, a new computational method was used, one built on a probabilistic model of VDJ rearrangement. The raw public data were reprocessed by TCRdb itself: fastp quality trimming at Q25, MiXCR clonotype calling, in-frame beta chains only. Rows with one shared CDR3 protein collapse into an entry with the most common genes and DNA. What appears here as the V and J calls and clone size reflects TCRdb's work, not the paper's. For this sample the table gives some 250,000 distinct CDR3 sequences, of which roughly 25% were detected only once. 0.5% to 0.65% of the sample is taken by the ten largest. Sequencing was done on a sample of blood, either unsorted or a sorted T cell fraction (not recorded which). The TCR was taken from a male donor with ankylosing spondylitis or in good health (not recorded which).

At the DNA level, the sequence is TGCAGTGCTCCCCCGGCCCGGGGGAACACAGATACGCAGTATTTT. Translation gives CSAPPARGNTDTQYF. The chain is assembled from TRBV20-1 and TRBJ2-3; a tentative D match to TRBD2 spans 6 bases. The CDR3 covers 15 residues, taking in both the cysteine and the phenylalanine. The only DNA kept is the CDR3, 45 bases in frame from the first base. At the junction V is shortened by 5 bases and J by 2 bases, with 17 bases in between. From a lookup of the germline V gene (reference sequence), CDR1 and CDR2 are DFQATT and SNEGSKA.